These 18 T cell receptor beta chains were all obtained from the same sample, sequenced in a study of blood T cell repertoires in COVID-19. Here immunoSEQ multiplex PCR was the method, and the copy in TCRdb shows in-frame clones only, minus some. The sample gives more than 75,000 clones, 80% to 90% of which show up once; approximately 2.6% is in the top ten. The material sequenced was peripheral blood. The receptor set was obtained from a man aged 50-59 years with COVID-19, enrolled during active disease.

The rearrangement uses TRBV30 and TRBJ1-5, with 8 bases identical to TRBD1. CDR1 and CDR2 from the germline V gene are GTSNPN and SVGIG (reference sequence). Trimming took 0 bases from V and 7 from J; bases not matched to a gene: 8. This CDR3 contains 15 residues. The CDR3 DNA reads TGTGCCTGGAGTGTACGCCAGGGGGCCGGACAGCCCCAGCATTTT. It specifies CAWSVRQGAGQPQHF.

This chain connects TRBV6-1 to TRBJ2-7; D ambiguous. This CDR3 comprises 13 residues. Germline V gene lookup returns CDR1 MNHNS and CDR2 SASEGT. The V gene lost 2 bases and the J gene lost 1 base, with 6 bases spanning the gap. CDR3 region: CASSEPPSYEQYF. As DNA, the CDR3 is TGTGCCAGCAGTGAACCCCCGTCCTACGAGCAGTACTTC.

This clone came up once. The chain combines TRBV5-1 with TRBJ1-1; no definite D call. Trimming stripped 1 base from V and 3 bases from J, with 7 bases between. The CDR3 runs 13 residues. The germline CDR1 and CDR2 sequences are SGHRS and YFSETQ. CDR3 residues: CASSLTRYTEAFF. DNA for the CDR3: TGCGCCAGCAGCTTGACGAGATACACTGAAGCTTTCTTT. Based on the CDR3 plus reference TRBV5-1 and TRBJ1-1, the full variable domain is KAGVTQTPRYLIKTRGQQVTLSCSPISGHRSVSWYQQTPGQGLQFLFEYFSETQRNKGNFPGRFSGRQFSNSRSEMNVSTLELGDSALYLCASSLTRYTEAFFGQGTRLTVV.

V is TRBV7-6 and J is TRBJ2-7; D is possibly TRBD1 (6 bases). Germline V gene sequence: CDR1 SGHVS, CDR2 FNYEAQ. The CDR3 consists of 13 residues. The V and J ends lost 5 bases and 4 bases respectively, with 12 bases between them. The CDR3 DNA reads as TGTGCCAGCAGCCACGGTCAGGGGTACGAGCAGTACTTC. This translates into CASSHGQGYEQYF.

The rearrangement uses TRBV7-8 and TRBJ1-5; D not resolved. Per germline, CDR1 SGHVS and CDR2 FQNEAQ. V was clipped by 5 bases and J by 11 bases, with 22 bases between them. CDR3 length: 15 amino acids. Written as DNA, the CDR3 is TGTGCCAGCAGCCGCTCGGTAGGAGATGGTTCAGCCCAGCATTTT. Amino acids: CASSRSVGDGSAQHF.

V usage is TRBV12-3 or TRBV12-4 and J usage is TRBJ2-3; D unresolved. Trimming shortened V by 6 bases and J by 5 bases, and 6 bases separated the two germline ends. This CDR3 comprises 11 residues. The CDR3 nucleotides read TGTGCCAGCAGGGAGATAGATACGCAGTATTTT. This encodes CASREIDTQYF.

This clone has a single count. The chain joins TRBV5-1 to TRBJ1-2; D is possibly TRBD1 (6 bases). The CDR3 has 13 amino acids. Germline CDR1 is SGHRS and CDR2 is YFSETQ. Trimming stripped 0 bases from V and 5 bases from J, with 8 bases between. CDR3 coding DNA: TGCGCCAGCAGCTTGGGACAGGTGTATGGCTACACCTTC. Its protein is CASSLGQVYGYTF.

The chain carries TRBV5-4 and TRBJ2-3; TRBD2 matches 8 bases. Germline assignment: CDR1 SGHNT and CDR2 YYREEE (reference sequence). The CDR3 is made up of 16 amino acids. With V trimmed by 0 bases and J by 5 bases, 8 bases remained unmatched. Written as DNA, the CDR3 is TGTGCCAGCAGCTTGGAACCAGCGGGGGCTATAGATACGCAGTATTTT. This translates into CASSLEPAGAIDTQYF.

The chain couples TRBV5-4 to TRBJ1-3; D not resolved. The CDR3 has 14 amino acids. Looked up from germline, CDR1 is SGHNT and CDR2 is YYREEE (reference sequence). V lost 5 bases to trimming and J lost 4 bases, with 13 bases between them. CDR3 in amino acids: CASRPDISGNTIYF. The CDR3 bases are TGTGCCAGCAGACCTGACATTTCCGGAAACACCATATATTTT.

The gene calls are TRBV5-4 and TRBJ1-5; 7 positions match TRBD1. CDR3 length: 14 amino acids. Germline CDR1 and CDR2: SGHNT and YYREEE (reference sequence). Trimming cost V 5 bases and J 4 bases; bases outside gene matches: 6. For the CDR3, the DNA is TGTGCCAGCAGTCAAGGACAGGTAAATCAGCCCCAGCATTTT. Protein: CASSQGQVNQPQHF.

This clone occurred once. The chain is built from TRBV18 and TRBJ2-5; possibly TRBD2 for D (5 bases). With 6 bases removed from V and 6 bases from J, the gap between germline ends came to 14 bases. The CDR3 has 13 residues. Germline assignment: CDR1 KGHSH and CDR2 LQKENI. CDR3 sequence: CASSSSGRKTQYF. Written as DNA, the CDR3 is TGTGCCAGCTCCTCGAGCGGACGAAAGACCCAGTACTTC.

The rearrangement links TRBV6-2 or TRBV6-3 to TRBJ2-5, with 13 nucleotides matching TRBD2. This CDR3 spans 17 amino acids. CDR1 and CDR2 (germline): MNHEY, SVGEGT. J gave up 3 bases and V 6 bases, and 10 bases lay outside the gene matches. CDR3 amino acids: CASSPFSGLAGEETQYF. The DNA for the CDR3 is TGTGCCAGCAGCCCCTTTTCAGGACTAGCGGGGGAAGAGACCCAGTACTTC.

The chain recombines TRBV28 with TRBJ2-5; no clear D gene. Germline V lookup: CDR1 MDHEN, CDR2 SYDVKM. The CDR3 contains 12 residues. Trimming removed 5 bases at V and 4 bases at J, with 8 bases between. In nucleotides, the CDR3 is TGTGCCAGCAGTCGGTCCCGAGAGACCCAGTACTTC. It is translated as CASSRSRETQYF.

This chain joins TRBV5-1 and TRBJ2-7, with D unclear. Looked up from germline, CDR1 is SGHRS and CDR2 is YFSETQ. Trimming took off 2 bases at V and 3 bases at J, with 9 bases between the two ends. The CDR3 sequence is 13 residues long. CDR3 residues: CASSFPGIYEQYF. The CDR3 nucleotides are TGCGCCAGCAGCTTCCCAGGAATCTACGAGCAGTACTTC. Full variable domain (missing parts from reference TRBV5-1 and TRBJ2-7): KAGVTQTPRYLIKTRGQQVTLSCSPISGHRSVSWYQQTPGQGLQFLFEYFSETQRNKGNFPGRFSGRQFSNSRSEMNVSTLELGDSALYLCASSFPGIYEQYFGPGTRLTVT.

V is TRBV2 and J is TRBJ1-2, with D possibly TRBD1 on 5 matching bases. V lost 1 base and J lost 7, with 19 bases in between. Germline V CDR1 and CDR2: SNHLY, FYNNEI. This CDR3 is 16 amino acids long. Here the CDR3 DNA reads TGTGCCAGCAGTGAAGTTCCTGGTGGCAGGGAAGGTGGCTACACCTTC. This translates into CASSEVPGGREGGYTF.

In this sample, this clone turned up a few times. This rearrangement joins TRBV12-3 or TRBV12-4 to TRBJ2-4, with D possibly TRBD2 on 6 matching bases. The V end lost 3 bases, the J end lost 6 bases, and 6 bases lay between the germline ends. This CDR3 has 12 residues. CDR3 nucleotides: TGTGCCAGCAGTTTGGAGGGAAACATTCAGTACTTC. Amino acids: CASSLEGNIQYF.

This clone was picked up one time. The chain employs TRBV6-2 or TRBV6-3 and TRBJ1-3; a possible D gene is TRBD1 (6 bases). V shed 3 bases and J shed 5 bases, with 11 bases lying between them. Germline V gene sequence: CDR1 MNHEY, CDR2 SVGEGT. The CDR3 has 14 residues. The CDR3 reads CASSYQRDRNTIYF. CDR3 in DNA: TGTGCCAGCAGTTATCAACGGGACAGAAACACCATATATTTT.

This rearrangement joins TRBV23-1 to TRBJ2-1; TRBD2 aligns across 11 bases. TRBV23-1 is treated as an ORF (open reading frame) with a function not yet certain. The CDR3 is 24 residues long. The V gene end was trimmed by 3 bases and the J gene end by 2 bases; junction bases not matched to a gene: 27. Here the CDR3 reads CASSHLRDSMDSSGGQRPYNEQFF. The CDR3 DNA is TGCGCCAGCAGTCACCTTCGAGATTCTATGGATTCTAGCGGGGGGCAACGGCCCTACAATGAGCAGTTCTTC.